The sequence of this TCR beta chain was determined in a study of response to subunit inactivated influenza vaccine. TCRdb re-analysed the RT-PCR reads in MiXCR, keeping a single row per CDR3 protein. In the table there are roughly 710,000 distinct CDR3 sequences, approximately 14% of which are singletons. This clonotype was obtained from a middle-aged man who received an inactivated influenza vaccine. Sequences were derived from PBMCs from blood, sampled less than 15 days before vaccination.

The CDR3 region has the DNA TGTGCCACCAGTGATCCCCATAGCGGGAGCGGGGAGCTGTTTTTT. Translated, it gives CATSDPHSGSGELFF. The V gene is TRBV24-1, the J gene TRBJ2-2; TRBD2 matches 9 bases. CDR3 length: 15 amino acids. Germline V gene lookup returns CDR1 KGHDR and CDR2 SFDVKD. The V and J ends lost 3 bases and 7 bases, in that order; junction bases with no gene match: 5.